A selection of T cell receptor beta chains follows, all from one sample in a study of blood T cells in healthy people across ages. TCRdb reanalysed the 5' RACE reads using MiXCR and keeps one entry per CDR3 protein. The sample holds just under 900,000 distinct CDR3 sequences, under 35% seen once. Sequenced: blood. All receptors come from a woman older than 75 in good health. CDR3s include the opening cysteine and the closing phenylalanine or tryptophan.

length: 16; J: TRBJ1-2; V: TRBV9; CDR3: CASSVDVLGTGFGYTF
length: 15; J: TRBJ2-3; V: TRBV5-1; CDR3: CASSRTGQSTDTQYF
length: 13; J: TRBJ1-1; V: TRBV19; CDR3: CASNFRDGTEAFF
length: 15; J: TRBJ2-3; V: TRBV20-1; CDR3: CSAGLLGQGTDTQYF
length: 14; J: TRBJ1-6; V: TRBV20-1; CDR3: CSASKPGEMVILHF
length: 14; J: TRBJ1-6; V: TRBV7-2; CDR3: CASSLGTGLTPLHF
length: 15; J: TRBJ2-3; V: TRBV6-1; CDR3: CASSVAGTSTDTQYF
length: 17; J: TRBJ2-6; V: TRBV9; CDR3: CASSVGDRTSGANVLTF
length: 14; J: TRBJ2-7; V: TRBV7-9; CDR3: CASSHGDSTYEQYF
length: 16; J: TRBJ2-2; V: TRBV7-2; CDR3: CASSPVSGGAAGELFF
length: 13; J: TRBJ1-4; V: TRBV5-1; CDR3: CASSGGIGEKLFF
length: 16; J: TRBJ2-6; V: TRBV5-1; CDR3: CASSLGDIPGANVRTF
length: 15; J: TRBJ2-1; V: TRBV18; CDR3: CASSPGTGGSNEQFF
length: 17; J: TRBJ2-5; V: TRBV6-6; CDR3: CASSAPGGGASGETQYF
length: 14; J: TRBJ1-4; V: TRBV6-5; CDR3: CASSRQGANEKLFF
length: 19; J: TRBJ2-5; V: TRBV6-2/TRBV6-3; CDR3: CASSYSEVWTSGGKETQYF
length: 16; J: TRBJ1-4; V: TRBV28; CDR3: CASSTPRQGEDEKLFF
length: 14; J: TRBJ1-2; V: TRBV6-5; CDR3: CASSWDRKASGYTF
length: 14; J: TRBJ1-2; V: TRBV6-2/TRBV6-3; CDR3: CASSSSGYRYGYTF
length: 14; J: TRBJ2-7; V: TRBV6-1; CDR3: CASSPERVGNEQYF
length: 16; J: TRBJ2-5; V: TRBV15; CDR3: CATSRVGVGVSETQYF
length: 20; J: TRBJ2-1; V: TRBV4-3; CDR3: CASSQEGLAGVPSSYNEQFF
length: 18; J: TRBJ2-1; V: TRBV7-8; CDR3: CASSSFGTSGGAYNEQFF
length: 13; J: TRBJ2-5; V: TRBV11-1; CDR3: CASSFGYQETQYF
length: 15; J: TRBJ2-3; V: TRBV20-1; CDR3: CSARDRLAGADTQYF
length: 15; J: TRBJ2-3; V: TRBV6-5; CDR3: CASSYGLAGGYTQYF